These T cell receptor beta chains were read from a single sample in a study of beta chain features in type 1 diabetes. Repertoires were generated with immunoSEQ multiplex PCR, while TCRdb's copy carries only in-frame clones and drops some. The sample shows under 150,000 clones, roughly 17% of them seen only once. Sequencing used central memory CD4+ T cells from blood. Receptor source: a man younger than 35 with type 1 diabetes. The CDR3 runs from the conserved cysteine through the conserved F or W. A D gene is named only where the DNA matches it firmly. Size tells how often a clone was seen (once, few, many) or the class of an expanded clone, and some rows leave it out.

j_call d_call clone_size v_call cdr3_nt cdr3_aa
TRBJ2-5 NA many TRBV7-2 TGTGCCAGCAGTAAGAAGGGGGGACAGACCCAGTACTTC CASSKKGGQTQYF
TRBJ2-3 TRBD1 NA TRBV5-1 TGCGCCAGCAGCGTAGGGACAGGGGTTTCGGATACGCAGTATTTT CASSVGTGVSDTQYF
TRBJ1-5 NA few TRBV30 TGTGCCTGGAGTGTACCAGACAGGTCTAGTCAGCCCCAGCATTTT CAWSVPDRSSQPQHF
TRBJ2-7 TRBD1 NA TRBV27 TGTGCCAGCAGTCCGGGACAGGGTACCTACGAGCAGTACTTC CASSPGQGTYEQYF
TRBJ2-7 TRBD2 NA TRBV10-1 TGCGCCAGCAGTGATTGGACTAGCTACGAGCAGTACTTC CASSDWTSYEQYF
TRBJ2-2 NA few TRBV11-2 TGTGCCAGCAGCTCACTCAGGGGTAACACCGGGGAGCTGTTTTTT CASSSLRGNTGELFF
TRBJ2-7 NA few TRBV18 TGTGCCAGCTCACCACCAGGCACCTACGAGCAGTACTTC CASSPPGTYEQYF
TRBJ2-5 NA NA TRBV7-6 TGTGCCAGCAGCTTCAGGTCGGATCCGAGGGGAGAGACCCAGTACTTC CASSFRSDPRGETQYF
TRBJ2-3 NA NA TRBV25-1 TGTGCCAGCAGTCCCCGGACCAGGACAGACACAGATACGCAGTATTTT CASSPRTRTDTDTQYF
TRBJ2-7 NA NA TRBV18 TGTGCCAGCTCACCACCGGCTCGGGACGAGCAGTACTTC CASSPPARDEQYF
TRBJ2-3 NA few TRBV2 TGTGCCAGCAGCTACAGTCATGATACGCAGTATTTT CASSYSHDTQYF
TRBJ2-1 NA NA TRBV11-3 TGTGCCAGCAGCCCCGGGAAATGGGGGAACAATGAGCAGTTCTTC CASSPGKWGNNEQFF
TRBJ2-1 TRBD2 many TRBV7-9 TGTGCCAGCAGCTTTTCCGGGACTAGCGGGGGCCTTGAGCAGTTCTTC CASSFSGTSGGLEQFF
TRBJ2-1 NA many TRBV7-2 TGTGCCACTTTAAGGGGGGGCAGGGAGCAGTTCTTC CATLRGGREQFF
TRBJ2-3 NA NA TRBV10-3 TGTGCCATCAGTGCTGCGGCTGGTCTCACAGATACGCAGTATTTT CAISAAAGLTDTQYF
TRBJ2-7 NA NA TRBV9 TGTGCCAGCAGCGTAGGAACAGGGCTGGTTCAGCAGTACTTC CASSVGTGLVQQYF
TRBJ2-2 NA NA TRBV6-1 TGTGCCAGTTCTCAGGGAGGCGGGGAGCTGTTTTTT CASSQGGGELFF
TRBJ1-5 TRBD1 NA TRBV2 TGTGCCAGCATCGGACAGGGATTGTCGCCCCAGCATTTT CASIGQGLSPQHF
TRBJ1-2 NA few TRBV6-5 TGTGCCAGCCATCAGAACTATGGCTACACCTTC CASHQNYGYTF
TRBJ2-5 NA few TRBV4-1 TGCGCCAGCAGCCAAGGCCCCGATAAGGCAGAGACCCAGTACTTC CASSQGPDKAETQYF
TRBJ1-1 NA NA TRBV9 TGTGCCAGCAGCGTAGGGGGGGCTTTGAACACTGAAGCTTTCTTT CASSVGGALNTEAFF
TRBJ2-7 NA NA TRBV5-1 TGCGCCAGCAGCTTGGCCGAGGTTGCCTACGAGCAGTACTTC CASSLAEVAYEQYF
TRBJ2-3 NA NA TRBV18 TGTGCCAGCTCACCGGCTTCTGGGCCAGATACGCAGTATTTT CASSPASGPDTQYF
TRBJ1-6 NA NA TRBV9 TGTGCCAGCAGCTTCCACAGGGATTCACCCCTCCACTTT CASSFHRDSPLHF
TRBJ2-7 TRBD1 few TRBV7-2 TGTGCCAGCAGCTCGACAGGGCATAGCTCCTACGAGCAGTACTTC CASSSTGHSSYEQYF
TRBJ2-5 NA few TRBV5-1 TGCGCCAGCAGGTTTGGGGCAGGGAGTGCGGAGACCCAGTACTTC CASRFGAGSAETQYF
TRBJ2-5 NA few TRBV7-3 TGTGCCAGCAGCCTCTCAAGGTCAGAGACCCAGTACTTC CASSLSRSETQYF
TRBJ2-5 NA NA TRBV4-2 TGTGCCAGCAGCTTGGCCGGGACGGGAACTCAAGAGACCCAGTACTTC CASSLAGTGTQETQYF
TRBJ2-5 NA NA TRBV7-7 TGTGCTAGCAGCTTGGGATACCAAGAGACCCAGTACTTC CASSLGYQETQYF
TRBJ1-4 NA few TRBV18 TGTGCCAGCTCACCACCGTCACAGTTTAATGAAAAACTGTTTTTT CASSPPSQFNEKLFF
TRBJ2-5 NA NA TRBV29-1 TGCAGCGTTGAGATTCTAGATGGGACCCAGTACTTC CSVEILDGTQYF
TRBJ1-2 NA NA TRBV6-5 TGTGCCAGCAGTTACGACACGGTCTATGGCTACACCTTC CASSYDTVYGYTF
TRBJ2-3 NA NA TRBV28 TGTGCCAGCAGTTTTGCAGGGATGTTCCCAGATACGCAGTATTTT CASSFAGMFPDTQYF
TRBJ1-1 NA NA TRBV30 TGTGCCTGCCAACGGGACTCGAACACTGAAGCTTTCTTT CACQRDSNTEAFF
TRBJ2-2 NA NA TRBV18 TGTGCCAGCTCCCTAGACAGAAACACGAACACCGGGGAGCTGTTTTTT CASSLDRNTNTGELFF
TRBJ2-7 TRBD1 NA TRBV10-3 TGTGCCACAAAGGACAGGGGGGGAGAGCAGTACTTC CATKDRGGEQYF
TRBJ1-5 TRBD1 few TRBV5-1 TGCGCCAGCAGCTGGGGACAGGGGGCAACCTATCAGCCCCAGCATTTT CASSWGQGATYQPQHF
TRBJ1-1 TRBD1 few TRBV2 TGTGCCACCAGTACGGACAGGGTCACTGAAGCTTTCTTT CATSTDRVTEAFF
TRBJ1-2 TRBD1 many TRBV28 TGTGCCAGCAGTCCCTGGACAGGCTATGGCTACACCTTC CASSPWTGYGYTF
TRBJ2-5 TRBD1 NA TRBV29-1 TGCAGCGTTACAACAGGGGGATCGGAGACCCAGTACTTC CSVTTGGSETQYF
TRBJ1-2 NA many TRBV4-1 TGCGCCAGCAGCCAGGGACCGTCGTGGGGCTACACCTTC CASSQGPSWGYTF
TRBJ2-2 NA NA TRBV30 TGTGCCTGGAGTGTAAAGGGCTCCGGGGAGCTGTTTTTT CAWSVKGSGELFF
TRBJ2-5 NA NA TRBV2 TGTGCCAGCAATTTTCTAGGGGGGGAGGAGACCCAGTACTTC CASNFLGGEETQYF
TRBJ2-1 NA NA TRBV7-2 TGTGCCAGCAGCTTCAGGGTGGGGGCCTACAATGAGCAGTTCTTC CASSFRVGAYNEQFF
TRBJ2-1 NA NA TRBV9 TGTGCCAGCAGCGTAGATCAGAGCGGTCCTCTGGTTTTCCATGAGCAGTTCTTC CASSVDQSGPLVFHEQFF
TRBJ2-6 NA NA TRBV9 TGTGCCAGTGCCCACCCACATGGGGCCAACGTCCTGACTTTC CASAHPHGANVLTF
TRBJ2-5 NA few TRBV5-1 TGCGCCAGCAGGGCCGGGGCGGGCCGGACCCAAGAGACCCAGTACTTC CASRAGAGRTQETQYF
TRBJ1-2 NA NA TRBV21-1 TGTGCCAGCAGCAAGATAGTTGCCGGGACCGTGCGTGGCTACACCTTC CASSKIVAGTVRGYTF
TRBJ2-1 NA NA TRBV5-6 TGTGCCAGCAGCTTGGTCGGGGAGGATTACAATGAGCAGTTCTTC CASSLVGEDYNEQFF
TRBJ2-3 NA NA TRBV14 TGTGCCAGCAGCCAAGAAGAGCCCTGGGGCACAGATACGCAGTATTTT CASSQEEPWGTDTQYF
TRBJ2-3 TRBD2 few TRBV11-2 TGTGCCAGCAGCTCCGGGGGGGCCTGGATGGATACGCAGTATTTT CASSSGGAWMDTQYF
TRBJ1-2 TRBD1 NA TRBV7-9 TGTGCCAGCAGCTTGACCGGGACAGGGAATGGCTACACCTTC CASSLTGTGNGYTF
TRBJ2-2 TRBD1 few TRBV5-4 TGTGCCAGCAGTCTGCCTGGGACAGGGGCCGGGGAGCTGTTTTTT CASSLPGTGAGELFF